Listed below are T cell receptor beta chains from one sample, sequenced in a study of blood T cell repertoires in COVID-19. Profiling relied on immunoSEQ multiplex PCR, and the TCRdb table lists in-frame clones only, not all of them. The sample consists of 300,000 to 350,000 clones, approximately 89% of them appearing once. Specimen: PBMCs or T cells enriched from blood (not recorded which). All receptors come from a woman aged 25-40 years who had recovered from COVID-19. CDR3s include the opening cysteine and the closing phenylalanine or tryptophan. A D gene is named only where the DNA matches it firmly. Clone size is shown for a subset of rows, as once, few, many or a class of expanded clone.

size: .; V: TRBV28; J: TRBJ2-7; D: .; length: 12; CDR3: CASSFSRYEQYF; DNA: TGTGCCAGCAGTTTCAGTCGCTACGAGCAGTACTTC
size: few; V: TRBV6-5; J: TRBJ1-1; D: TRBD1; length: 15; CDR3: CASSLQGASNTEAFF; DNA: TGTGCCAGCAGTTTACAGGGGGCGAGTAACACTGAAGCTTTCTTT
size: .; V: TRBV19; J: TRBJ1-2; D: .; length: 16; CDR3: CASSTTGTIGSHGYTF; DNA: TGTGCCAGTAGTACCACAGGGACTATCGGGAGCCATGGCTACACCTTC
size: .; V: TRBV7-9; J: TRBJ2-7; D: .; length: 12; CDR3: CASSPGSYEQYF; DNA: TGTGCCAGCAGCCCCGGGTCCTACGAGCAGTACTTC
size: .; V: TRBV6-5; J: TRBJ2-5; D: .; length: 13; CDR3: CASGGYNQETQYF; DNA: TGTGCCAGCGGGGGCTACAACCAAGAGACCCAGTACTTC
size: .; V: TRBV9; J: TRBJ2-3; D: .; length: 12; CDR3: CASSVLSDTQYF; DNA: TGTGCCAGCAGCGTACTTTCAGATACGCAGTATTTT
size: few; V: TRBV7-9; J: TRBJ1-1; D: TRBD1; length: 18; CDR3: CASSLEGHRGPLNTEAFF; DNA: TGTGCCAGCAGCTTAGAGGGCCACAGGGGCCCTCTGAACACTGAAGCTTTCTTT
size: .; V: TRBV9; J: TRBJ2-7; D: .; length: 13; CDR3: CASSVGTSAEQYF; DNA: TGTGCCAGCAGCGTCGGCACTAGTGCCGAGCAGTACTTC
size: .; V: TRBV5-1; J: TRBJ2-1; D: TRBD2; length: 15; CDR3: CASSLAILAVNEQFF; DNA: TGCGCCAGCAGCTTGGCCATTCTAGCGGTCAATGAGCAGTTCTTC
size: .; V: TRBV28; J: TRBJ1-1; D: .; length: 14; CDR3: CASRSMAMNTEAFF; DNA: TGTGCCAGCAGATCAATGGCCATGAACACTGAAGCTTTCTTT
size: .; V: TRBV11-2; J: TRBJ2-1; D: TRBD2; length: 17; CDR3: CASSLTSGAGGMDEQFF; DNA: TGTGCCAGCAGCCTTACATCGGGAGCGGGAGGAATGGATGAGCAGTTCTTC
size: .; V: TRBV18; J: TRBJ2-7; D: .; length: 13; CDR3: CASSPSGIYEQYF; DNA: TGTGCCAGCTCACCATCAGGGATCTACGAGCAGTACTTC
size: .; V: TRBV5-1; J: TRBJ2-3; D: TRBD2; length: 18; CDR3: CASSLWAGGSLATDTQYF; DNA: TGCGCCAGCAGCTTGTGGGCGGGAGGCTCCCTGGCCACAGATACGCAGTATTTT
size: .; V: TRBV9; J: TRBJ1-1; D: TRBD1; length: 15; CDR3: CASSVSGTVNTEAFF; DNA: TGTGCCAGCAGCGTCTCCGGGACAGTGAACACTGAAGCTTTCTTT
size: .; V: TRBV27; J: TRBJ2-3; D: .; length: 11; CDR3: CASLEADTQYF; DNA: TGTGCCAGCCTCGAGGCAGATACGCAGTATTTT
size: .; V: TRBV9; J: TRBJ2-3; D: .; length: 15; CDR3: CASSGHGRDPNTQYF; DNA: TGTGCCAGCAGCGGGCACGGGAGAGACCCTAATACGCAGTATTTT
size: .; V: TRBV28; J: TRBJ2-7; D: TRBD2; length: 15; CDR3: CASSFETSVTYEQYF; DNA: TGTGCCAGCTCCTTTGAAACTAGCGTAACCTACGAGCAGTACTTC
size: .; V: TRBV6-5; J: TRBJ2-7; D: .; length: 12; CDR3: CASSSNLVEQYF; DNA: TGTGCCAGCAGTTCGAACTTGGTCGAGCAGTACTTC
size: .; V: TRBV18; J: TRBJ2-7; D: TRBD2; length: 16; CDR3: CASSPLASGISYEQYF; DNA: TGTGCCAGCTCACCGTTGGCTAGCGGCATCTCCTACGAGCAGTACTTC
size: once; V: TRBV3-1/TRBV3-2; J: TRBJ2-7; D: TRBD2; length: 14; CDR3: CASSQGREGSEQYF; DNA: TGTGCCAGCAGCCAAGGTCGGGAGGGGTCAGAGCAGTACTTC
size: .; V: TRBV4-1; J: TRBJ2-7; D: TRBD1; length: 16; CDR3: CASSQPRDRGTYEQYF; DNA: TGCGCCAGCAGCCAACCCCGGGACAGGGGGACCTACGAGCAGTACTTC
size: .; V: TRBV11-2; J: TRBJ2-5; D: TRBD1; length: 14; CDR3: CASSPQTGQETQYF; DNA: TGTGCCAGCAGTCCTCAGACAGGGCAAGAGACCCAGTACTTC
size: .; V: TRBV2; J: TRBJ2-1; D: TRBD2; length: 15; CDR3: CASSKIAGAALEQFF; DNA: TGTGCCAGCAGTAAGATAGCGGGAGCGGCATTGGAGCAGTTCTTC
size: once; V: TRBV10-3; J: TRBJ1-3; D: TRBD1; length: 14; CDR3: CAIRQGASGNTIYF; DNA: TGTGCCATCAGACAGGGGGCCTCTGGAAACACCATATATTTT
size: .; V: TRBV28; J: TRBJ2-7; D: .; length: 15; CDR3: CASSTRRTVTYEQYF; DNA: TGTGCCAGCAGTACCCGGCGGACAGTTACCTACGAGCAGTACTTC
size: .; V: TRBV7-9; J: TRBJ1-4; D: TRBD1; length: 14; CDR3: CASSSGTVNEKLFF; DNA: TGTGCCAGCAGCTCCGGGACAGTGAATGAAAAACTGTTTTTT
size: .; V: TRBV21-1; J: TRBJ1-1; D: .; length: 19; CDR3: CASSKDGRVRAILNTEAFF; DNA: TGTGCCAGCAGCAAAGACGGCAGGGTCCGAGCAATCTTGAACACTGAAGCTTTCTTT
size: once; V: TRBV5-1; J: TRBJ1-4; D: .; length: 14; CDR3: CASSLWQENEKLFF; DNA: TGCGCCAGCAGCTTGTGGCAGGAAAATGAAAAACTGTTTTTT
size: .; V: TRBV4-1; J: TRBJ1-5; D: .; length: 16; CDR3: CASSQDPDRPNQPQHF; DNA: TGCGCCAGCAGCCAAGATCCGGACAGACCCAATCAGCCCCAGCATTTT
size: .; V: TRBV6-6; J: TRBJ1-2; D: .; length: 13; CDR3: CASNERENYGYTF; DNA: TGTGCCAGCAACGAGCGGGAAAACTATGGCTACACCTTC
size: .; V: TRBV10-2; J: TRBJ1-2; D: .; length: 18; CDR3: CASSESRGGAYSNYGYTF; DNA: TGCGCCAGCAGTGAGTCGAGAGGCGGGGCTTACTCTAACTATGGCTACACCTTC
size: .; V: TRBV4-2; J: TRBJ2-7; D: .; length: 12; CDR3: CASSQDNRVRRF; DNA: TGTGCCAGCAGCCAAGATAACAGGGTGCGGAGATTC